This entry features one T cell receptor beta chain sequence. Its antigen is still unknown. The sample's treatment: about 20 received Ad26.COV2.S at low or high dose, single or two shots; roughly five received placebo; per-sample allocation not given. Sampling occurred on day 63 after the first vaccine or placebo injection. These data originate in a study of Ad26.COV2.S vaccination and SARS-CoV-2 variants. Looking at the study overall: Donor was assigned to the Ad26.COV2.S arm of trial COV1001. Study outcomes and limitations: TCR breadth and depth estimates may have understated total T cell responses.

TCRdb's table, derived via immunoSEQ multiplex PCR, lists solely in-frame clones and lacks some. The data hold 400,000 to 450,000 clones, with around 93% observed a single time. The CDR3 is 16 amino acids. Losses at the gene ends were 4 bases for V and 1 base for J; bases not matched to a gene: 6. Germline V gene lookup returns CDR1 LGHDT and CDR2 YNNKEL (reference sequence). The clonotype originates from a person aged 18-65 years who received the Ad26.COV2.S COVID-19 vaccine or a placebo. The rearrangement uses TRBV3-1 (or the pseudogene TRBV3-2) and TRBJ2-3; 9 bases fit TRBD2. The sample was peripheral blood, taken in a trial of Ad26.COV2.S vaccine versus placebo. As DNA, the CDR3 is TGTGCCAGCAGCCCCAGCCAGCGGGGGGGCACAGATACGCAGTATTTT. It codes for CASSPSQRGGTDTQYF.